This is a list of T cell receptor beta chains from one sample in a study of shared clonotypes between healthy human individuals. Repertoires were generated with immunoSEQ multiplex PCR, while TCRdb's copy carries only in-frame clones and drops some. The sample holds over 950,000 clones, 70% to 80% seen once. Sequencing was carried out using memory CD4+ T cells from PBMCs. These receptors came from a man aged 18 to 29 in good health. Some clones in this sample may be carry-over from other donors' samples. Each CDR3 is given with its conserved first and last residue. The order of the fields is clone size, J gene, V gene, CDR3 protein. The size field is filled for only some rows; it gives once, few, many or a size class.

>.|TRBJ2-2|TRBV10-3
CAISGGTSGRAGSGELFF
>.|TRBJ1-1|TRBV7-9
CASSLGSGSGNTEAFF
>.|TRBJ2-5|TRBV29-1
CSVSGTGLGETQYF
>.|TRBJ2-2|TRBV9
CASSMTGTTGELFF
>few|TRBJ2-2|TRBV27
CASRPLGPGELFF
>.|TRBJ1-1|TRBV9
CASSVEPGGRTEAFF
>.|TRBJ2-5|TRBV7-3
CASSLVPGPQETQYF
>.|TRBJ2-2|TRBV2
CASRGAATGELFF
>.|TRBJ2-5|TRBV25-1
CASSDAGVETQYF
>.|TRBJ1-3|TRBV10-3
CAISRAGNTIYF
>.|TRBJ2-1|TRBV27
CASSLRWEQGARNEQFF
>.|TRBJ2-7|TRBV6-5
CASRSGLYYEQYF
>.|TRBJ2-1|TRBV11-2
CASSLSFAEDYNEQFF
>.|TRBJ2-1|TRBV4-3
CASSQDANSYNEQFF
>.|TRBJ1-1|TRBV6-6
CASSPPTGGNTEAFF
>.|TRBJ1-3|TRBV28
CASSREFGITGNTIYF
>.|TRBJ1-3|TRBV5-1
CASSSYGQDAHSGNTIYF
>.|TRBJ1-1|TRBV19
CASSAPGTSSGEAFF
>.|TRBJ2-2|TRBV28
CSSSGNTGELFF
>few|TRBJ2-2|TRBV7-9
CASSLDRATGELFF
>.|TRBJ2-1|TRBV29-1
CSAEAPVSNEQFF
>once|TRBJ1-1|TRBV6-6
CASSRGRQNTEAFF
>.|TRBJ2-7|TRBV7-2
CASSLRGTGQYF
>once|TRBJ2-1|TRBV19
CASRTARSSYNEQFF
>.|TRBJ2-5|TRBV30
CARKGQGRETQYF
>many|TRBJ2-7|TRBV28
CASQTRVEEEQYF
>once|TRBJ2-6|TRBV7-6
CASGRTGANVLTF
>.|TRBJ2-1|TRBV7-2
CASSLAPDQNEQFF
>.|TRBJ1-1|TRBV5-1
CASSLGSLNTEAFF
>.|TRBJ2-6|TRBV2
CASSYKGSGANVLTF
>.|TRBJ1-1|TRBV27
CASSPRAGGARTEAFF
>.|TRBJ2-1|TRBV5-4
CASSEAGSTYNEQFF
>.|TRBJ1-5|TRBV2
CASSGAGVRQPQHF
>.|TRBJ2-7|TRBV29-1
CSVANRGPSYEQYF
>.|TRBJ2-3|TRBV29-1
CSIGDLGVNTQYF
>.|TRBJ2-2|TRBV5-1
CASSGDRGTSTGELFF
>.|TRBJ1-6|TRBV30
CAWRVNRGGDSPLHF
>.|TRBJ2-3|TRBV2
CASTRERADTQYF
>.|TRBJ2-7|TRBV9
CASSVGGAGGLHYEQYF
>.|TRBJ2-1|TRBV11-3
CASSLGGGVYNEQFF
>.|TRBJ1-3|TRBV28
CASGGEIGNTIYF
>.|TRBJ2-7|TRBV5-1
CASSFMAGGWDEQYF
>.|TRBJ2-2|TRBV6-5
CASSYRGTSGELFF
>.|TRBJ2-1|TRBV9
CASSSGLAGVWQFF
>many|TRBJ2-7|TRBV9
CASSVGAGGHYEQYF
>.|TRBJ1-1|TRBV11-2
CASSPRGGLNTEAFF
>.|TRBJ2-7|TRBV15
CATSRDGAYEQYF
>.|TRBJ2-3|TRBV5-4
CASSSRLSGATTDTQYF
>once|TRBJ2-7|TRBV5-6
CASSLAMGGPGEQYF
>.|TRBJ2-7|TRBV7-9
CASSLAPTSGSYEQYF
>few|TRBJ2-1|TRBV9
CASSVGAGTSGRDEQFF
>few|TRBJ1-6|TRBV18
CASSPDSYNSPLHF
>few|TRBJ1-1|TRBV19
CASSIGPNTEAFF
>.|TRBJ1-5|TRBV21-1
CASREKETGGHQPQHF
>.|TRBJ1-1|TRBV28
CASSLPGTGNTEAFF